These 30 T cell receptor beta chains were sequenced from one sample in a study of T cell repertoires in cytomegalovirus infection. TCRdb reanalysed the reads using MiXCR and keeps one entry per CDR3 protein. The repertoire holds 550,000 to 850,000 distinct CDR3 sequences, with roughly 36% as singletons. Antigens for these TCRs are unknown. Sequencing was performed on cultured PBMCs, taken from culture after CMV antigen stimulation. These receptors all stem from a human donor in good health (CMV status not recorded). Some clones in this sample may be carry-over from other donors' samples.

This clonotype came up many times. The CDR3 here is CASSLSLLADPQGQFF. CDR3 nucleotides: TGTGCCAGCAGCTTATCTCTACTAGCGGACCCACAGGGGCAGTTCTTC. The chain combines TRBV7-8 with TRBJ2-1, with 8 nucleotides matching TRBD2. The V and J ends lost 2 bases and 12 bases, in that order; junction bases with no gene match: 15. Germline V gives CDR1 SGHVS, CDR2 FQNEAQ. This CDR3 has 16 amino acids.

This clonotype was recorded many times. The gene calls are TRBV7-2 and TRBJ2-5; tentative D call: TRBD2 (6 bases). Germline assignment: CDR1 SGHTA and CDR2 FQGNSA. The CDR3 spans 15 residues. With 5 bases removed from V and 1 base from J, the gap between germline ends came to 14 bases. The CDR3 sequence is CASSPQAGPQETQYF. CDR3 DNA: TGTGCCAGCAGCCCTCAAGCGGGTCCCCAAGAGACCCAGTACTTC.

Only a few counts were recorded for this clonotype. The chain is built from TRBV10-3 and TRBJ1-5, with 7 bases lining up with TRBD1. CDR3 length equals 13 residues. Germline V gene data show CDR1 as ENHRY and CDR2 as SYGVKD. With 3 bases clipped from V and 4 bases from J, the junction kept 0 bases outside the gene matches. CDR3: CAISDRGNQPQHF. In nucleotides, the CDR3 is TGTGCCATCAGTGACAGGGGGAATCAGCCCCAGCATTTT.

This sequence joins TRBV7-9 and TRBJ2-5; D call uncertain. CDR3 size: 14 residues. V lost 7 bases and J lost 2, with 14 bases in between. Germline CDR1 is SEHNR and CDR2 is FQNEAQ (reference sequence). CDR3 sequence reads: CASTRRRSQETQYF. The CDR3 DNA reads TGTGCCAGCACTCGAAGGAGATCTCAAGAGACCCAGTACTTC.

V gene TRBV19 combines with J gene TRBJ2-7; D gene ambiguous. Trimming took off 5 bases at V and 7 bases at J, with 6 bases between the two ends. Germline-derived CDR1 and CDR2 are LNHDA and SQIVND (reference sequence). The CDR3 has 10 amino acids. The CDR3 DNA reads TGTGCCAGTAGTCCCGGGGAGCAGTACTTC. It encodes CASSPGEQYF.

The J gene is TRBJ1-2, the V gene TRBV25-1, with D possibly being TRBD1 (6 bases). Per germline, CDR1 MGHDK and CDR2 SYGVNS. This CDR3 region has 15 residues. The ends were cut back, 2 bases at V and 8 bases at J, with 18 bases in the middle. CDR3 sequence: CASSEALDSAGGYTF. The CDR3, as DNA: TGTGCCAGCAGTGAAGCTTTGGACAGCGCGGGAGGCTACACCTTC.

This sequence joins TRBV27 and TRBJ2-3; TRBD2 matches at 9 bases. J gave up 1 base and V 5 bases, and 7 bases lay outside the gene matches. The CDR3 has 16 amino acids. The germline V gene has CDR1 MNHEY and CDR2 SMNVEV (reference sequence). CDR3 in amino acids: CASSPHSGGGTDTQYF. In DNA form, the CDR3 reads TGTGCCAGCAGTCCACATAGCGGGGGAGGCACAGATACGCAGTATTTT.

This clonotype was detected ten times or more. This chain joins TRBV7-2 and TRBJ1-2; D ambiguous. The CDR3 length is 14 residues. V gave up 2 bases and J gave up 3 bases, with 10 bases separating them. Germline-derived CDR1 and CDR2 are SGHTA and FQGNSA. The CDR3 DNA reads TGTGCCAGCAGCTTATTGGGAAGGCACTATGGCTACACCTTC. It codes for CASSLLGRHYGYTF. The variable domain in full, with the rest retrieved from reference TRBV7-2 and TRBJ1-2, is GAGVSQSPSNKVTEKGKDVELRCDPISGHTALYWYRQSLGQGLEFLIYFQGNSAPDKSGLPSDRFSAERTGGSVSTLTIQRTQQEDSAVYLCASSLLGRHYGYTFGSGTRLTVV.

This clonotype was counted between two and nine times. V gene TRBV7-9 combines with J gene TRBJ2-5, with a possible D match to TRBD2 (6 bases). This CDR3 has 17 amino acids. Trimming cost V 2 bases and J 7 bases, with 23 bases left between them. Germline V CDR1 and CDR2: SEHNR, FQNEAQ (reference sequence). CDR3 coding DNA: TGTGCCAGCAGCTTATTGTCCGGGGGACGGGACCTTTGGACCCAGTACTTC. Protein sequence: CASSLLSGGRDLWTQYF.

This clonotype was picked up a small number of times. V is TRBV7-9 and J is TRBJ2-1, with 9 bases fitting TRBD2. The V segment lost 3 bases and the J segment 3 bases; nucleotides outside the gene matches: 3. Germline-derived CDR1 and CDR2 are SEHNR and FQNEAQ (reference sequence). The CDR3 has 15 amino acids. The CDR3 sequence is CASSFAGGHYNEQFF. The CDR3 coding sequence is TGTGCCAGCAGCTTTGCGGGGGGGCACTACAATGAGCAGTTCTTC.

The rearrangement joins TRBV29-1 to TRBJ2-7; 7 bases match TRBD1. The V and J ends lost 7 bases and 3 bases, in that order; junction bases with no gene match: 6. Germline lookup yields CDR1 SQVTM and CDR2 ANQGSEA. This CDR3 is built from 12 residues. The CDR3 loop is CSGSGQNYEQYF. CDR3 coding DNA: TGCAGCGGCTCGGGACAGAACTACGAGCAGTACTTC.

This clonotype was counted between two and nine times. The genes are TRBV4-2 and TRBJ2-1; 8 bases align to TRBD2. Looked up from germline, CDR1 is LGHNA and CDR2 is YNFKEQ. CDR3 length: 16 residues. Trimming removed 3 bases from V and 12 bases from J; junction bases left unmatched: 16. This chain's CDR3 is CASSQTPGSGGVRQFF. DNA of the CDR3: TGTGCCAGCAGCCAGACTCCTGGATCGGGGGGGGTACGGCAGTTCTTC.

V gene TRBV29-1 combines with J gene TRBJ2-1; D might be TRBD1 or TRBD2, each matching 6 bases. V was pared by 4 bases and J by 0 bases, with 25 bases between. The germline CDR1 and CDR2 sequences are SQVTM and ANQGSEA. This CDR3 has 19 amino acids. The CDR3 DNA sequence: TGCAGCGTTGTAGGAGGGGGACATCAAGCATCGGGCTCCTACAATGAGCAGTTCTTC. It yields the protein CSVVGGGHQASGSYNEQFF.

The chain has TRBV14 and TRBJ2-7; TRBD2 aligns across 10 bases. Trimming at V came to 3 bases and at J to 9 bases, leaving 8 bases not matched to a gene. The CDR3 loop spans 14 amino acids. Germline V gives CDR1 SGHDN, CDR2 FVKESK. In nucleotides, the CDR3 is TGTGCCAGCAGCCAGAGACTAGCGGGCTCACTGCAGTACTTC. Translated, it gives CASSQRLAGSLQYF.

V gene TRBV11-2 combines with J gene TRBJ1-2, with no clear D. V lost 5 bases and J lost 5, with 27 bases in between. This CDR3 spans 18 amino acids. Per germline, CDR1 SGHAT and CDR2 FQNNGV. The CDR3, as DNA: TGTGCCAGCAGCCCAATCAGACGGCTACTAACTAGGGATTATGGCTACACCTTC. Protein: CASSPIRRLLTRDYGYTF.

This clonotype occurred a few times. The V gene is TRBV15, the J gene TRBJ2-5; the D is unclear. This CDR3 contains 13 residues. The germline gives CDR1 LNHNV, CDR2 YYDKDF (reference sequence). V was pared by 4 bases and J by 5 bases, with 11 bases between. The CDR3 sequence is CATSTRPWETQYF. CDR3 DNA sequence: TGTGCCACCAGCACCCGGCCTTGGGAGACCCAGTACTTC. The complete variable domain, with remaining parts taken from reference TRBV15 and TRBJ2-5, reads DAMVIQNPRYQVTQFGKPVTLSCSQTLNHNVMYWYQQKSSQAPKLLFHYYDKDFNNEADTPDNFQSRRPNTSFCFLDIRSPGLGDTAMYLCATSTRPWETQYFGPGTRLLVL.

This clonotype has ten or more counts. The chain combines TRBV7-2 with TRBJ1-1; tentatively, D is TRBD1 (6 bases). Germline V gene sequence: CDR1 SGHTA, CDR2 FQGNSA. The CDR3 spans 16 residues. V lost 1 base, J lost 0 bases, and 12 bases lay in between. The CDR3 reads CASSLEKTGLNTEAFF. The CDR3 nucleotides are TGTGCCAGCAGCTTAGAAAAGACAGGACTGAACACTGAAGCTTTCTTT. Filled out from reference TRBV7-2 and TRBJ1-1, the complete variable domain reads GAGVSQSPSNKVTEKGKDVELRCDPISGHTALYWYRQSLGQGLEFLIYFQGNSAPDKSGLPSDRFSAERTGGSVSTLTIQRTQQEDSAVYLCASSLEKTGLNTEAFFGQGTRLTVV.

The chain recombines TRBV7-6 with TRBJ1-3; D may be TRBD1 (5 bases). The CDR3 extends over 16 amino acids. CDR1 and CDR2 from the germline V gene are SGHVS and FNYEAQ. Between the trimmed V and J ends, which lost 3 bases and 2 bases, there was a span of 14 bases. CDR3 loop: CASSFIDSQTGNTIYF. CDR3 in DNA: TGTGCCAGCAGCTTCATTGACAGCCAAACTGGAAACACCATATATTTT.

The rearrangement uses TRBV11-2 and TRBJ2-7, with D hard to call. V lost 2 bases, J lost 5 bases, and 16 bases lay in between. CDR1 SGHAT and CDR2 FQNNGV come from the germline V gene. This CDR3 is 15 amino acids long. Written as DNA, the CDR3 is TGTGCCAGCAGCTTATTGGGGTGGGGAAGCGACGAGCAGTACTTC. It specifies CASSLLGWGSDEQYF.

This chain links TRBV15 with TRBJ2-3; 7 bases agree with TRBD2. The CDR3 covers 17 residues. Germline V CDR1 and CDR2: LNHNV, YYDKDF (reference sequence). Trimming took 0 bases from V and 2 from J; bases not matched to a gene: 8. The CDR3 protein is CATSRDLSAGNTDTQYF. The CDR3 nucleotides are TGTGCCACCAGCAGAGATTTGTCAGCGGGGAACACAGATACGCAGTATTTT.

This clonotype has more than one count but fewer than ten. The chain combines TRBV7-6 with TRBJ1-1, with D perhaps TRBD1 (6 bases). Germline V gives CDR1 SGHVS, CDR2 FNYEAQ. V lost 0 bases, J lost 11 bases, and 10 bases lay in between. The CDR3 is 12 amino acids. CDR3 protein: CASSLAGGAAFF. CDR3 in DNA: TGTGCCAGCAGCTTAGCGGGGGGGGCGGCTTTCTTT.

The chain combines TRBV6-5 with TRBJ2-1; tentatively, D is TRBD2 (5 bases). V was trimmed by 5 bases and J by 9 bases, leaving 20 bases between them. The CDR3 has 15 amino acids. In germline, CDR1 is MNHEY, CDR2 SVGAGI. The CDR3 loop is CASSMRGPLLVEQFF. The CDR3 coding sequence is TGTGCCAGCAGTATGCGCGGGCCGCTCCTAGTTGAGCAGTTCTTC.

On this clonotype itself: The germline gene is not matched at one end of the junction; a read error may be the cause. J is TRBJ2-3 and V is TRBV7-9; 10 nucleotides align to TRBD2. This CDR3 has 17 amino acids. Looked up from germline, CDR1 is SEHNR and CDR2 is FQNEAQ (reference sequence). The CDR3 coding sequence is TGTGCCGGCAGCACCCGCTTAGGAGCGGGAGGGGGGGATACGCAGTATTTT. It translates to CAGSTRLGAGGGDTQYF.

This clonotype was observed at least ten times. The V call is TRBV7-2, the J call TRBJ1-5; possibly TRBD1 for D (6 bases). Germline assignment: CDR1 SGHTA and CDR2 FQGNSA. This CDR3 has 16 residues. Trimming removed 1 base at V and 0 bases at J, with 10 bases between. CDR3 sequence: CASSLEGGFSNQPQHF. CDR3 in DNA: TGTGCCAGCAGCTTAGAAGGGGGGTTTAGCAATCAGCCCCAGCATTTT.

There are a few counts of this clonotype. V gene TRBV6-2 or TRBV6-3 combines with J gene TRBJ2-1; 12 positions agree with TRBD2. CDR1 MNHEY and CDR2 SVGEGT come from the germline V gene. The J segment lost 10 bases and the V segment lost 6 bases, leaving 10 bases of the junction unmatched. This CDR3 region has 15 residues. CDR3 nucleotide sequence: TGTGCCAGCAGGCCCCGGACTAGCGGGACAGGAGAGCAGTTCTTC. Residues: CASRPRTSGTGEQFF.

This clonotype was recorded many times. This chain connects TRBV7-2 to TRBJ1-1; no clear D gene. CDR1 is SGHTA and CDR2 is FQGNSA in the germline V gene. The CDR3 spans 14 residues. Trimming pared 5 bases from V and 1 base from J, leaving 11 bases between. The CDR3 DNA follows: TGTGCCAGCAGCAGAGGGATTTGGAACACTGAAGCTTTCTTT. It translates to CASSRGIWNTEAFF.

The V gene is TRBV20-1, the J gene TRBJ2-3; maybe TRBD2 (6 bases). CDR3 length equals 12 residues. V was pared by 5 bases and J by 6 bases, with 12 bases between. The germline gives CDR1 DFQATT, CDR2 SNEGSKA (reference sequence). The CDR3 nucleotides are TGCAGTGCTGCGGGGCCCGGCGATACGCAGTATTTT. Protein product: CSAAGPGDTQYF.

J is TRBJ2-3 and V is TRBV5-1; D is possibly TRBD2 (5 bases). This CDR3 is built from 13 residues. Trimming stripped 3 bases from V and 9 bases from J, with 14 bases between. CDR1 is SGHRS and CDR2 is YFSETQ in the germline V gene. This CDR3 is CASSSMTRGTQYF. CDR3 nucleotides: TGCGCCAGCAGCTCAATGACCCGAGGGACGCAGTATTTT.

The rearrangement joins TRBV4-3 to TRBJ1-2; D unclear. The CDR3 has 14 amino acids. V shed 0 bases and J shed 4 bases, with 9 bases lying between them. Germline CDR1 LGHNA, CDR2 YSLEER. CDR3 sequence reads: CASSQEGTAYGYTF. As DNA, the CDR3 is TGCGCCAGCAGCCAAGAAGGCACAGCCTATGGCTACACCTTC.

The chain carries TRBV20-1 and TRBJ2-1; 7 bases match TRBD2. The CDR3 runs 14 residues. Germline V gene lookup returns CDR1 DFQATT and CDR2 SNEGSKA (reference sequence). The V and J ends lost 3 bases and 2 bases, in that order; junction bases with no gene match: 4. The CDR3 sequence: CSASQAGPYNEQFF. CDR3 bases: TGCAGTGCTAGCCAAGCGGGGCCCTACAATGAGCAGTTCTTC.